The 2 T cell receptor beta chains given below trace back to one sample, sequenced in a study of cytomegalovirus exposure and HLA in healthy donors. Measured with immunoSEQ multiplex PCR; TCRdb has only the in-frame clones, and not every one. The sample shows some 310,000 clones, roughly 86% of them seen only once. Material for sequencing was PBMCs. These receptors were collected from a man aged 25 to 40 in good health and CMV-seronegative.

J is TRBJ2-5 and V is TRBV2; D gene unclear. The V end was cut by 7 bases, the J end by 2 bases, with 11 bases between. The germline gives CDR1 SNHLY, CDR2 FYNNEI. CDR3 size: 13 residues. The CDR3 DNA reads TGTGCCAGCAACCTCCGTACTCAAGAGACCCAGTACTTC. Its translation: CASNLRTQETQYF.

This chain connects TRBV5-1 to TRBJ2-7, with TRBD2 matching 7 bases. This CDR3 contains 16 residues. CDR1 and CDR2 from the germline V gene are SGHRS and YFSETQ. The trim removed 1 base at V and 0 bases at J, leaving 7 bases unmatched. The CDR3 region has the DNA TGCGCCAGCAGCTTGTCGGGAGGAGTCAGCTCCTACGAGCAGTACTTC. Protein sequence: CASSLSGGVSSYEQYF.